Following are 10 T cell receptor beta chains from one sample sequenced in a study of vaccination and CD4 T cells after COVID-19. With the Oncomine TCR Beta short-read assay, DNA from cultured CD4+ T cells was sequenced. In TCRdb, the PCR reads were re-called with MiXCR into one record per CDR3 protein. Found here are some 20,000 distinct CDR3 sequences, approximately 40% of them singletons; the top ten hold around 13%. Treatment denoted: approximately 9-day PBMC culture with coronavirus spike peptide pools or control peptides (ViraFEST assay). Antigen specificity for these receptors is unknown. Sequenced: CD4+ T cells from blood, cultured in vitro. The source of these receptors is a human donor who had recovered from COVID-19.

The chain couples TRBV28 to TRBJ1-1; D gene ambiguous. V gave up 4 bases and J gave up 0 bases, with 12 bases separating them. Per germline, CDR1 MDHEN and CDR2 SYDVKM. The CDR3 has 15 residues. CDR3 sequence (DNA): TGTGCCAGCAGTTCCCCGGGGAGGGTGAACACTGAAGCTTTCTTT. As protein: CASSSPGRVNTEAFF.

This chain joins TRBV28 and TRBJ1-6; 12 nucleotides line up with TRBD1. CDR3 size: 15 residues. Germline CDR1 MDHEN, CDR2 SYDVKM. Trimming removed 5 bases from V and 9 bases from J; junction bases left unmatched: 5. The CDR3 region is CASSRGTGGPSPLHF. Written as DNA, the CDR3 is TGTGCCAGCAGTCGCGGGACAGGGGGCCCTTCACCCCTCCACTTT.

The chain combines TRBV7-8 with TRBJ1-2; 7 bases line up with TRBD1. The germline V gene encodes CDR1 SGHVS and CDR2 FQNEAQ. This CDR3 region has 14 residues. V was clipped by 1 base and J by 4 bases; unmatched bases: 3. The CDR3 is CASSLGRQGYGYTF. The CDR3 bases are TGTGCCAGCAGCTTAGGGCGACAGGGCTATGGCTACACCTTC.

There are a few counts of this clonotype. V gene TRBV6-2 or TRBV6-3 combines with J gene TRBJ2-7, with 7 bases that match TRBD2. Germline lookup yields CDR1 MNHEY and CDR2 SVGEGT. The J segment lost 3 bases and the V segment lost 5 bases, leaving 7 bases of the junction unmatched. The CDR3 runs 14 residues. The CDR3 nucleotides are TGTGCCAGCAGTCCCGGGACTACCCGCTACGAGCAGTACTTC. It translates to CASSPGTTRYEQYF.

The CDR3 nucleotides are TGTGCCAGCAGGTCTCAGGGAACAGATACGCAGTATTTT. Residues: CASRSQGTDTQYF. The chain combines TRBV7-2 with TRBJ2-3, with D possibly matching TRBD1 (5 bases). Trimming pared 6 bases from V and 3 bases from J, leaving 10 bases between. The germline CDR1 and CDR2 sequences are SGHTA and FQGNSA. This CDR3 comprises 13 residues.

The chain employs TRBV28 and TRBJ1-6; the D gene is possibly TRBD1 (6 bases). V lost 3 bases, J lost 5 bases, and 11 bases lay in between. Germline V gives CDR1 MDHEN, CDR2 SYDVKM. This CDR3 is built from 15 residues. CDR3 sequence reads: CASSFQGFDNSPLHF. CDR3 coding DNA: TGTGCCAGCAGTTTTCAGGGGTTCGATAATTCACCCCTCCACTTT.

Written as DNA, the CDR3 is TGCGCCAGCAGCCCCCCCAACAGGGATCATAATTCACCCCTCCACTTT. Amino acid sequence: CASSPPNRDHNSPLHF. This sequence joins TRBV5-1 and TRBJ1-6, with D perhaps TRBD1 (6 bases). Germline CDR1 SGHRS, CDR2 YFSETQ. This CDR3 spans 16 amino acids. With 4 bases removed from V and 5 bases from J, the gap between germline ends came to 16 bases.

The V and J genes are TRBV7-2 and TRBJ1-1; D possibly corresponds to TRBD1 (6 bases). V was clipped by 8 bases and J by 4 bases, with 17 bases between them. Looked up from germline, CDR1 is SGHTA and CDR2 is FQGNSA. The CDR3 length is 14 residues. The CDR3, as DNA: TGTGCCAGCCTAATGGGGGGCCCCAGCACTGAAGCTTTCTTT. Translation gives CASLMGGPSTEAFF. The variable domain in full, with the rest retrieved from reference TRBV7-2 and TRBJ1-1, is GAGVSQSPSNKVTEKGKDVELRCDPISGHTALYWYRQSLGQGLEFLIYFQGNSAPDKSGLPSDRFSAERTGGSVSTLTIQRTQQEDSAVYLCASLMGGPSTEAFFGQGTRLTVV.

The V call is TRBV2, the J call TRBJ1-2, with 7 nucleotides matching TRBD1. J lost 7 bases, V lost 2 bases, and 7 bases had no gene match. Germline V gene lookup returns CDR1 SNHLY and CDR2 FYNNEI. The CDR3 length is 14 residues. The CDR3 loop reads CASSETGTVGGYTF. The CDR3 DNA is TGTGCCAGCAGTGAAACAGGGACAGTAGGTGGCTACACCTTC.

This clonotype has more than one count but fewer than ten. The chain employs TRBV20-1 and TRBJ1-3, with a weak D call TRBD1 (6 bases). The V end was cut by 5 bases, the J end by 0 bases, with 17 bases between. There are 16 residues in the CDR3. The germline V gene encodes CDR1 DFQATT and CDR2 SNEGSKA (reference sequence). CDR3 bases: TGCAGTGCTCGGCCCTTTAGGGGGGGCTCTGGAAACACCATATATTTT. Translated: CSARPFRGGSGNTIYF.